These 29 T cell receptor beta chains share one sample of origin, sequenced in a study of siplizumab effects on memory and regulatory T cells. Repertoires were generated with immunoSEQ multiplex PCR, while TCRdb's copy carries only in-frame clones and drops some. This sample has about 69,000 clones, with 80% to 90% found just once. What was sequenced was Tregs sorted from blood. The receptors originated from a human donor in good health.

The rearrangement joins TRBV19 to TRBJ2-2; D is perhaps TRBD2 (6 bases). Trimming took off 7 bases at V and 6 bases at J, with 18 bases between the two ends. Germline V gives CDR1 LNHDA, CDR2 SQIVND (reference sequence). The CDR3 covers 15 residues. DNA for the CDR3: TGTGCCAGTACCCCCTGGAGGGAGAGACCCGGGGAGCTGTTTTTT. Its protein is CASTPWRERPGELFF.

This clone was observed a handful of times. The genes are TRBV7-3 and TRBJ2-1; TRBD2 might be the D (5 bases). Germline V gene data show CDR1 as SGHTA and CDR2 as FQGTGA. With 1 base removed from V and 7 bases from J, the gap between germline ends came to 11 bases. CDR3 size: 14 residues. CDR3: CASSLRELANEQFF. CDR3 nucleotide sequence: TGTGCCAGCAGCTTAAGAGAGCTAGCTAATGAGCAGTTCTTC.

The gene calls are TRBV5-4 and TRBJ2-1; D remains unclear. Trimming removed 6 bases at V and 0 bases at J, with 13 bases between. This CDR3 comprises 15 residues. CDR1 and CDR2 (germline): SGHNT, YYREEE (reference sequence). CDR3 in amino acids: CASKNGLDSYNEQFF. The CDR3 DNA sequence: TGTGCCAGCAAAAATGGATTAGACTCCTACAATGAGCAGTTCTTC.

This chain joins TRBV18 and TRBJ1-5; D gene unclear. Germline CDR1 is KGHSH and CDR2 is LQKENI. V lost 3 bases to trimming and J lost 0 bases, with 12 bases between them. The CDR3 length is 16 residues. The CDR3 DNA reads TGTGCCAGCTCACCCGTACAACAGAATAGCAATCAGCCCCAGCATTTT. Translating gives CASSPVQQNSNQPQHF.

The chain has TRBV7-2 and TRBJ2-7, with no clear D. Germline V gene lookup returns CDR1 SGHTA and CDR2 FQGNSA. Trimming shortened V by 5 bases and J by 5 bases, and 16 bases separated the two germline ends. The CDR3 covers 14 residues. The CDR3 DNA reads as TGTGCCAGCAGCCCCGGGTCCCCCTGGGACGAGCAGTACTTC. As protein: CASSPGSPWDEQYF.

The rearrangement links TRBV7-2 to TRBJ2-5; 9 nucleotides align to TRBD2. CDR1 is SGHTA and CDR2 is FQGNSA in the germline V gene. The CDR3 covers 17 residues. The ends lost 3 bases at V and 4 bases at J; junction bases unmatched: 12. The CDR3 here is CASSLGRGGGRAETQYF. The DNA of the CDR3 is TGTGCCAGCAGCTTGGGGAGAGGTGGCGGGAGGGCAGAGACCCAGTACTTC.

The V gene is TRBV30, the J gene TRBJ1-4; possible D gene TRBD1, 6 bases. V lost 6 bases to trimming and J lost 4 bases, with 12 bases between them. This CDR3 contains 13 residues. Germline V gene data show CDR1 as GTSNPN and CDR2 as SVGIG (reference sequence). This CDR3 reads CACATGFNEKLFF. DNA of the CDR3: TGTGCCTGTGCAACAGGGTTTAATGAAAAACTGTTTTTT.

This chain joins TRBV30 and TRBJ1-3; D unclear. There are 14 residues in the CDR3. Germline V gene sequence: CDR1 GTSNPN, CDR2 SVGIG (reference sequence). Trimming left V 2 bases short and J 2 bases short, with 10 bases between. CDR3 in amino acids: CAWSPGQTGNTIYF. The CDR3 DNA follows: TGTGCCTGGAGTCCTGGCCAGACTGGAAACACCATATATTTT.

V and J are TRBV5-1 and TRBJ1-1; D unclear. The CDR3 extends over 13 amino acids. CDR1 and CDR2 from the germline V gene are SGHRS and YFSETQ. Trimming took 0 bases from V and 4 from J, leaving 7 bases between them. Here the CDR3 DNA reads TGCGCCAGCAGCTTGGCCTTGGGCACTGAAGCTTTCTTT. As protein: CASSLALGTEAFF.

The CDR3 DNA follows: TGTGCCAGCAGCTTACTAGCGGGAATGAGCAATGAGCAGTTCTTC. Translating gives CASSLLAGMSNEQFF. The J gene is TRBJ2-1, the V gene TRBV7-3, with 9 bases lining up with TRBD2. V shed 2 bases and J 6 bases; nucleotides not matched to a gene: 5. The CDR3 sequence is 15 residues long. Germline V CDR1 and CDR2: SGHTA, FQGTGA.

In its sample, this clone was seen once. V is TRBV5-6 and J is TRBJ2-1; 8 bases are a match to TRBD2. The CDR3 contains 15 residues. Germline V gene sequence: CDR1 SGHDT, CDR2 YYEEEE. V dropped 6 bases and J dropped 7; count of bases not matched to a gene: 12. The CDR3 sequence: CASTELAVPLNEQFF. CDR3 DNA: TGTGCCAGCACCGAACTAGCGGTGCCGCTAAATGAGCAGTTCTTC. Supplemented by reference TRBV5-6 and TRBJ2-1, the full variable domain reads DAGVTQSPTHLIKTRGQQVTLRCSPKSGHDTVSWYQQALGQGPQFIFQYYEEEERQRGNFPDRFSGHQFPNYSSELNVNALLLGDSALYLCASTELAVPLNEQFFGPGTRLTVL.

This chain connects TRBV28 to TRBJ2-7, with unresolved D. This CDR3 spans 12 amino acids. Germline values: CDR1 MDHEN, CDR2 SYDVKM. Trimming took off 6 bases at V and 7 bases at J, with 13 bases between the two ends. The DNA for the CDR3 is TGTGCCAGCAGAGGCCCCCCGCGGGAGCAGTACTTC. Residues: CASRGPPREQYF.

The CDR3 DNA follows: TGTGCCGGTAAACAGAAGATGAACACTGAAGCTTTCTTT. The encoded protein is CAGKQKMNTEAFF. This rearrangement joins TRBV6-1 to TRBJ1-1; D unclear. This CDR3 is built from 13 residues. Germline values: CDR1 MNHNS, CDR2 SASEGT. The V gene lost 11 bases and the J gene lost 0 bases, with 13 bases spanning the gap.

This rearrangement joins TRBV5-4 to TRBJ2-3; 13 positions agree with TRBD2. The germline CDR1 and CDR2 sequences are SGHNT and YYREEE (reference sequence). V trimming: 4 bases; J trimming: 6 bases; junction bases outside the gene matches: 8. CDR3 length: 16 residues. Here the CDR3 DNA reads TGTGCCAGCAGCCCCGGACTAGCGGGAGTAGCCGATACGCAGTATTTT. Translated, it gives CASSPGLAGVADTQYF.

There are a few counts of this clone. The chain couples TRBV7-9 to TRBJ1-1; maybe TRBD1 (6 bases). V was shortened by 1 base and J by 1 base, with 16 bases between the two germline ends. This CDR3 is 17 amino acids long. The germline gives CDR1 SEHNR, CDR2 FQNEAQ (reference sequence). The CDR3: CASSLGVFQGSNTEAFF. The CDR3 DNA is TGTGCCAGCAGCTTAGGCGTTTTCCAGGGGTCGAACACTGAAGCTTTCTTT.

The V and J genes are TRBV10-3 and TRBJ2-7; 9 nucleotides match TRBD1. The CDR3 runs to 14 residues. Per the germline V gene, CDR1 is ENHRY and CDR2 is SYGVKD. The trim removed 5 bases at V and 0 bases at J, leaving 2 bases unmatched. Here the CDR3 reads CAISLGQGSYEQYF. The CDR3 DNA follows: TGTGCCATCAGTTTGGGACAGGGCTCCTACGAGCAGTACTTC.

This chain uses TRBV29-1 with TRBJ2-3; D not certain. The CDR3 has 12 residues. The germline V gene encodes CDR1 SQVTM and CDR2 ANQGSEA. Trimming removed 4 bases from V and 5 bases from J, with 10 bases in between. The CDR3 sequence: CSVVGNGDTQYF. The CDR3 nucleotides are TGCAGCGTTGTAGGAAATGGAGATACGCAGTATTTT.

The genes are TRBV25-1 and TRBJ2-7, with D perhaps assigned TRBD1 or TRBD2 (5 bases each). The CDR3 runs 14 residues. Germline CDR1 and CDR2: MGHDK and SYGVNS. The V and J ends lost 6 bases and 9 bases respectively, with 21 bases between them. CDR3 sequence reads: CASSPPGPWNGQYF. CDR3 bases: TGTGCCAGCAGCCCACCGGGACCCTGGAACGGGCAGTACTTC.

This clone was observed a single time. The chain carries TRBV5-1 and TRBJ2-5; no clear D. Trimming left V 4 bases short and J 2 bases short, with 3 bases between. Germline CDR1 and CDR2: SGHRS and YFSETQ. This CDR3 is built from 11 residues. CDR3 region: CASSRQETQYF. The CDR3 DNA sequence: TGCGCCAGCAGCCGACAAGAGACCCAGTACTTC.

CDR3 sequence reads: CASSQPQQSNEQFF. CDR3 in DNA: TGTGCCAGCAGCCAGCCCCAGCAAAGCAATGAGCAGTTCTTC. The V gene is TRBV4-2, the J gene TRBJ2-1; D not resolved. V was cut by 3 bases and J by 6 bases, with 12 bases left in between. Germline loops: CDR1 LGHNA, CDR2 YNFKEQ. The CDR3 totals 14 residues.

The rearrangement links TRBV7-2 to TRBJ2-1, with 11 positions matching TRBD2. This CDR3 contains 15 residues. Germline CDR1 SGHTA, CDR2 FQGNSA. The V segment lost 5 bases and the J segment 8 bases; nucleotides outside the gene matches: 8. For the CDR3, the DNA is TGTGCCAGCAGCGGCATTAGCGGGAGGGCGTATGAGCAGTTCTTC. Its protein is CASSGISGRAYEQFF.

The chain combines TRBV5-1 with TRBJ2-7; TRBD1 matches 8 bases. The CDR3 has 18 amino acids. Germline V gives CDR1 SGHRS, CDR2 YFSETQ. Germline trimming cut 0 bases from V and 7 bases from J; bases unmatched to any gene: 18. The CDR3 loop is CASSLGFQRGTGGGEQYF. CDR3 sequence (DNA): TGCGCCAGCAGCTTGGGGTTTCAGCGTGGGACAGGCGGTGGTGAGCAGTACTTC. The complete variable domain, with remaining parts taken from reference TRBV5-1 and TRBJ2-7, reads KAGVTQTPRYLIKTRGQQVTLSCSPISGHRSVSWYQQTPGQGLQFLFEYFSETQRNKGNFPGRFSGRQFSNSRSEMNVSTLELGDSALYLCASSLGFQRGTGGGEQYFGPGTRLTVT.

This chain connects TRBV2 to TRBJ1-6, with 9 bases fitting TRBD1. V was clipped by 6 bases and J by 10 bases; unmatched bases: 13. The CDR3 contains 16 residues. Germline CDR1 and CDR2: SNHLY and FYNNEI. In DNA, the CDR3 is TGTGCCAGCAGGGGGGACAGGGAATATCGCAAATCACCCCTCCACTTT. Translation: CASRGDREYRKSPLHF.

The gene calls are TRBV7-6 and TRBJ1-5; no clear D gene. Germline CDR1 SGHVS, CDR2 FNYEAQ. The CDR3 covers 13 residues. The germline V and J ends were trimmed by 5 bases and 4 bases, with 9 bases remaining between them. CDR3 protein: CASSRAENQPQHF. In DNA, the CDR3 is TGTGCCAGCAGCAGGGCAGAGAATCAGCCCCAGCATTTT. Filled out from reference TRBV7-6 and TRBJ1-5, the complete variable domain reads GAGVSQSPRYKVTKRGQDVALRCDPISGHVSLYWYRQALGQGPEFLTYFNYEAQQDKSGLPNDRFSAERPEGSISTLTIQRTEQRDSAMYRCASSRAENQPQHFGDGTRLSIL.

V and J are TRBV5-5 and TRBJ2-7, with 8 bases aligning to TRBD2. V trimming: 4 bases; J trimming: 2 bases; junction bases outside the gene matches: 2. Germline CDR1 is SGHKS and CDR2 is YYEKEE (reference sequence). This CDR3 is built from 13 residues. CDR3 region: CASSIGGAYEQYF. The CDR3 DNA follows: TGTGCCAGCAGCATCGGGGGGGCCTACGAGCAGTACTTC.

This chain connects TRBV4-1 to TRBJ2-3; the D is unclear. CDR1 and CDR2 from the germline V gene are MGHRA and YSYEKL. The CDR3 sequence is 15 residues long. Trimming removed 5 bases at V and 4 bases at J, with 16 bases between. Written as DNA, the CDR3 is TGCGCCAGCAGCAGAGTACCCCATAGGGCAGATACGCAGTATTTT. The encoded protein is CASSRVPHRADTQYF.

CDR3 protein: CASSSSGGQRITGYTF. DNA of the CDR3: TGTGCCAGCAGCTCATCCGGGGGACAGAGAATTACTGGCTACACCTTC. This chain joins TRBV7-9 and TRBJ1-2; 7 bases agree with TRBD1. Trimming cost V 4 bases and J 7 bases; bases outside gene matches: 15. Germline assignment: CDR1 SEHNR and CDR2 FQNEAQ (reference sequence). This CDR3 has 16 amino acids.

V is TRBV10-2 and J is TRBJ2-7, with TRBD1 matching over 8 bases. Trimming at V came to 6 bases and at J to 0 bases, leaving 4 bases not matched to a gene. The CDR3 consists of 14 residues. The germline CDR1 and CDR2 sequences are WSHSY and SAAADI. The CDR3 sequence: CASRGDRSSYEQYF. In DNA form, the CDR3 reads TGCGCCAGCAGAGGGGACAGGAGCTCCTACGAGCAGTACTTC.

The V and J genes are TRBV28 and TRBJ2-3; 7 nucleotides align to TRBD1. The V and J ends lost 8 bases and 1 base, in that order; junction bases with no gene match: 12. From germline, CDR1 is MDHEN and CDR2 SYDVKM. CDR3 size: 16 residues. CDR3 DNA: TGTGCCAGCCAAAAAGACAGGGCACGGGGCACAGATACGCAGTATTTT. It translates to CASQKDRARGTDTQYF.